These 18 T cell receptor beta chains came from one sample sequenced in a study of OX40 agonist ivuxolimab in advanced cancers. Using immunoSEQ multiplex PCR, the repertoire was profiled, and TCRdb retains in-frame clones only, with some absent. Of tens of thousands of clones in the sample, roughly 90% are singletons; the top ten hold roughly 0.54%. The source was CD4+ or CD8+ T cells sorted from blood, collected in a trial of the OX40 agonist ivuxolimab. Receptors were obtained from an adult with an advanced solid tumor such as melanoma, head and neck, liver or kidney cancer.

The CDR3 is CASSKSGRGETQYF. The CDR3 DNA is TGTGCCAGCAGCAAGAGCGGGAGAGGAGAGACCCAGTACTTC. V is TRBV7-2 and J is TRBJ2-5; the match to TRBD2 covers 8 bases. After removal of 5 bases from V and 4 bases from J, the junction contained 6 bases not matched to a gene. CDR1 and CDR2 (germline): SGHTA, FQGNSA. The CDR3 is 14 residues long.

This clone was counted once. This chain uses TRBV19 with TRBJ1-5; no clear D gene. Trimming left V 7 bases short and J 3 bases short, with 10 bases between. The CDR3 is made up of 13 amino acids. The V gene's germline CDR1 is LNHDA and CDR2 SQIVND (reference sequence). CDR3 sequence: CASKLSFNQPQHF. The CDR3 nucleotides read TGTGCCAGTAAATTGTCCTTCAATCAGCCCCAGCATTTT.

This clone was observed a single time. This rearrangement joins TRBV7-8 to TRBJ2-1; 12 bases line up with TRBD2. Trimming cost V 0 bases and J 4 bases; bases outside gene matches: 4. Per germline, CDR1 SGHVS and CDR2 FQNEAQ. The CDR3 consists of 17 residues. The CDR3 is CASSLARLAGGYNEQFF. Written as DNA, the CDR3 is TGTGCCAGCAGCTTAGCCCGCCTAGCGGGGGGGTACAATGAGCAGTTCTTC.

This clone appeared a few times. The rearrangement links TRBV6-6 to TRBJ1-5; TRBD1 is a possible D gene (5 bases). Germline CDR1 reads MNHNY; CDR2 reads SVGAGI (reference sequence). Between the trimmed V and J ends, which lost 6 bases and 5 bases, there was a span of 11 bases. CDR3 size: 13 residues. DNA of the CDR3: TGTGCCAGCAGGTACCAGGGAGATCAGCCCCAGCATTTT. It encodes CASRYQGDQPQHF.

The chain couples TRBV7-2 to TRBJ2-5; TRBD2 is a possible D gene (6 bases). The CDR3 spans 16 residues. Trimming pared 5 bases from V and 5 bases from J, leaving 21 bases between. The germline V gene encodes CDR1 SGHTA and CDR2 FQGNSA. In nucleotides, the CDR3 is TGTGCCAGCAGCACCCAGGCAGCGGGCCACGGGGAGACCCAGTACTTC. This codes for CASSTQAAGHGETQYF.

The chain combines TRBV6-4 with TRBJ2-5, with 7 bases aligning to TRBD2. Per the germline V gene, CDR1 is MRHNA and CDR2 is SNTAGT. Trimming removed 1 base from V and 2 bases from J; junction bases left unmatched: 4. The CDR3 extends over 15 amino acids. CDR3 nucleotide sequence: TGTGCCAGCAGTGACTTGGGAGCGGGACAAGAGACCCAGTACTTC. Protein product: CASSDLGAGQETQYF.

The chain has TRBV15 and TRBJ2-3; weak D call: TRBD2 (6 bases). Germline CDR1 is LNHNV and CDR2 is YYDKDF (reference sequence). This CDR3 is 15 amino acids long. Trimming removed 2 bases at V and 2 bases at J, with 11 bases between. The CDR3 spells CATSRWQGLTDTQYF. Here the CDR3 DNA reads TGTGCCACCAGCAGATGGCAGGGACTCACAGATACGCAGTATTTT.

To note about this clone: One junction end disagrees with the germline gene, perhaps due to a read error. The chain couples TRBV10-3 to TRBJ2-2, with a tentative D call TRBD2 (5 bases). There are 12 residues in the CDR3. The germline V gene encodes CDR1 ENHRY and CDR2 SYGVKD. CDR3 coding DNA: TGTGCCGTCAGCGGACTGCTCGGGGAGCTGTTTTTT. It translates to CAVSGLLGELFF.

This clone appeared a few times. In DNA form, the CDR3 reads TGTGCCAGCAGCCTTGCTGAAGCTTTCTTT. Protein sequence: CASSLAEAFF. V is TRBV7-2 and J is TRBJ1-1; D ambiguous. V lost 5 bases and J lost 6, with 4 bases in between. Germline CDR1 is SGHTA and CDR2 is FQGNSA. This CDR3 is built from 10 residues.

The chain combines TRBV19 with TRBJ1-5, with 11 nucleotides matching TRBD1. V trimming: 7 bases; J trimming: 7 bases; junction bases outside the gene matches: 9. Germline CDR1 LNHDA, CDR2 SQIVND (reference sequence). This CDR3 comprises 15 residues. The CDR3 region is CASTTDRGRGQPQHF. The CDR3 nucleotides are TGTGCCAGTACCACGGACAGGGGGCGAGGGCAGCCCCAGCATTTT. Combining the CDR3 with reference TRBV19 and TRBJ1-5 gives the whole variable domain DGGITQSPKYLFRKEGQNVTLSCEQNLNHDAMYWYRQDPGQGLRLIYYSQIVNDFQKGDIAEGYSVSREKKESFPLTVTSAQKNPTAFYLCASTTDRGRGQPQHFGDGTRLSIL.

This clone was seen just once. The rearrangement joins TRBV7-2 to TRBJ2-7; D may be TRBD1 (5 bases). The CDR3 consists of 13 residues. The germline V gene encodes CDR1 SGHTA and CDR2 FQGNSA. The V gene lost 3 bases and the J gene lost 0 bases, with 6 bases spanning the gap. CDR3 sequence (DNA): TGTGCCAGCAGCTTTGACAGCTCCTACGAGCAGTACTTC. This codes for CASSFDSSYEQYF.

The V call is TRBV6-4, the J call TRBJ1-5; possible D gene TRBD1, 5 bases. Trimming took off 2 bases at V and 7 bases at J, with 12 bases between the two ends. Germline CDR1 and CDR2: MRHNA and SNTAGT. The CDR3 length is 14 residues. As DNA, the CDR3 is TGTGCCAGCAGTGACAGGGGCTGGGGACAGCCCCAGCATTTT. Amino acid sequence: CASSDRGWGQPQHF.

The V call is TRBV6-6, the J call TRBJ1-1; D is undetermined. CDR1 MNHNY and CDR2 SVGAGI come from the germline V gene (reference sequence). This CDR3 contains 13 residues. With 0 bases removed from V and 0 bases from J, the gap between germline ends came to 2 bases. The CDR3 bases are TGTGCCAGCAGTTACTCTGTGAACACTGAAGCTTTCTTT. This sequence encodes CASSYSVNTEAFF.

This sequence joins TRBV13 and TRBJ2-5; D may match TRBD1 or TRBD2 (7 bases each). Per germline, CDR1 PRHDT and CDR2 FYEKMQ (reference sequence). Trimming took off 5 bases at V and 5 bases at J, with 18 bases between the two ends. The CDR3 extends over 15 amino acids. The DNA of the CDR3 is TGTGCCAGCAGCGGAGCACAGGGGAGGGGGGAGACCCAGTACTTC. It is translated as CASSGAQGRGETQYF. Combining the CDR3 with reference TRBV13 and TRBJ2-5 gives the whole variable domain AAGVIQSPRHLIKEKRETATLKCYPIPRHDTVYWYQQGPGQDPQFLISFYEKMQSDKGSIPDRFSAQQFSDYHSELNMSSLELGDSALYFCASSGAQGRGETQYFGPGTRLLVL.

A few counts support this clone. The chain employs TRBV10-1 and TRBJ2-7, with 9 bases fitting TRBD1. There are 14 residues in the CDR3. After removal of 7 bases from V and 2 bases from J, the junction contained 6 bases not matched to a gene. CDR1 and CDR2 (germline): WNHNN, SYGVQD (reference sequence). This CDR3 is CASKSGQGTYEQYF. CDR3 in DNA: TGCGCCAGCAAGTCGGGACAGGGTACCTACGAGCAGTACTTC.

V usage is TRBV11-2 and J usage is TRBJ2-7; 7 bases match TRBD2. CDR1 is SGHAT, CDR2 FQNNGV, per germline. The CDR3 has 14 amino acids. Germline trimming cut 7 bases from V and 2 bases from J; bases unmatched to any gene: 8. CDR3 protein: CASTLGRGPYEQYF. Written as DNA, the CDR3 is TGTGCCAGCACCCTAGGGAGGGGTCCCTACGAGCAGTACTTC.

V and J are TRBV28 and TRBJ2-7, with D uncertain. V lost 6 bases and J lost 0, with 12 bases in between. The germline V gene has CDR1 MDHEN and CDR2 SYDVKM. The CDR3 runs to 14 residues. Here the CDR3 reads CASREGVTSYEQYF. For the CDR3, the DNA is TGTGCCAGCAGAGAAGGAGTCACCTCCTACGAGCAGTACTTC. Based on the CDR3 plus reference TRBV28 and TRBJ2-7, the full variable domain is DVKVTQSSRYLVKRTGEKVFLECVQDMDHENMFWYRQDPGLGLRLIYFSYDVKMKEKGDIPEGYSVSREKKERFSLILESASTNQTSMYLCASREGVTSYEQYFGPGTRLTVT.

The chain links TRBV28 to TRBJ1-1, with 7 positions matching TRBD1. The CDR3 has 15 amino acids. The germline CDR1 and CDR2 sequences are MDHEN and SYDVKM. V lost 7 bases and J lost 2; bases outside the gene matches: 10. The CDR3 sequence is CASTQGGPRNTEAFF. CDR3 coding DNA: TGTGCCAGCACCCAAGGGGGCCCCCGAAACACTGAAGCTTTCTTT.